This TCR beta chain comes out of a study of regulatory T cells in long-lasting Graves disease. Study outcomes and limitations: Accuracy was perhaps lowered by the small sample size. A greater number of public clonotypes (roughly 2,800) was shared by persistent patients than by new patients (about 880).

There are many counts of this clonotype. Its antigen is not identified. The CDR3 loop spans 15 amino acids. Germline V gene sequence: CDR1 KGHSH, CDR2 LQKENI. Trimming cost V 1 base and J 7 bases, with 13 bases left between them. Building of the TCR beta libraries involved iRepertoire HTBI primers and Arm-PCR of CDR3 regions. MiXCR, run by TCRdb on the multiplex PCR reads, gives a single entry per CDR3 protein. The profile shows about 440,000 distinct CDR3 sequences, just under 15% of them singletons. The time point denotes: newly diagnosed GD, antithyroid drugs for less than 3 months. Extracted PBMC RNA gave rise to the TCR library. EDTA tubes held approximately 10 milliliters of peripheral blood from each patient. The sample was also linked to a second study, of T cells in Graves' hyperthyroidism and ophthalmopathy. From that report: HTBI primers were used for first-round RT-PCR of the TCR CDR3.

The chain carries TRBV18 and TRBJ1-4; D gene ambiguous. The receptor was isolated from a woman under 40 with Graves disease. The material sequenced was peripheral blood mononuclear cells (PBMCs), taken at new diagnosis, from a patient treated with antithyroid drugs. CDR3 DNA sequence: TGTGCCAGCTCACCACGCAACCTCCTCGGTGAAAAACTGTTTTTT. Translating gives CASSPRNLLGEKLFF. Supplemented by reference TRBV18 and TRBJ1-4, the full variable domain reads NAGVMQNPRHLVRRRGQEARLRCSPMKGHSHVYWYRQLPEEGLKFMVYLQKENIIDESGMPKERFSAEFPKEGPSILRIQQVVRGDSAAYFCASSPRNLLGEKLFFGSGTQLSVL.